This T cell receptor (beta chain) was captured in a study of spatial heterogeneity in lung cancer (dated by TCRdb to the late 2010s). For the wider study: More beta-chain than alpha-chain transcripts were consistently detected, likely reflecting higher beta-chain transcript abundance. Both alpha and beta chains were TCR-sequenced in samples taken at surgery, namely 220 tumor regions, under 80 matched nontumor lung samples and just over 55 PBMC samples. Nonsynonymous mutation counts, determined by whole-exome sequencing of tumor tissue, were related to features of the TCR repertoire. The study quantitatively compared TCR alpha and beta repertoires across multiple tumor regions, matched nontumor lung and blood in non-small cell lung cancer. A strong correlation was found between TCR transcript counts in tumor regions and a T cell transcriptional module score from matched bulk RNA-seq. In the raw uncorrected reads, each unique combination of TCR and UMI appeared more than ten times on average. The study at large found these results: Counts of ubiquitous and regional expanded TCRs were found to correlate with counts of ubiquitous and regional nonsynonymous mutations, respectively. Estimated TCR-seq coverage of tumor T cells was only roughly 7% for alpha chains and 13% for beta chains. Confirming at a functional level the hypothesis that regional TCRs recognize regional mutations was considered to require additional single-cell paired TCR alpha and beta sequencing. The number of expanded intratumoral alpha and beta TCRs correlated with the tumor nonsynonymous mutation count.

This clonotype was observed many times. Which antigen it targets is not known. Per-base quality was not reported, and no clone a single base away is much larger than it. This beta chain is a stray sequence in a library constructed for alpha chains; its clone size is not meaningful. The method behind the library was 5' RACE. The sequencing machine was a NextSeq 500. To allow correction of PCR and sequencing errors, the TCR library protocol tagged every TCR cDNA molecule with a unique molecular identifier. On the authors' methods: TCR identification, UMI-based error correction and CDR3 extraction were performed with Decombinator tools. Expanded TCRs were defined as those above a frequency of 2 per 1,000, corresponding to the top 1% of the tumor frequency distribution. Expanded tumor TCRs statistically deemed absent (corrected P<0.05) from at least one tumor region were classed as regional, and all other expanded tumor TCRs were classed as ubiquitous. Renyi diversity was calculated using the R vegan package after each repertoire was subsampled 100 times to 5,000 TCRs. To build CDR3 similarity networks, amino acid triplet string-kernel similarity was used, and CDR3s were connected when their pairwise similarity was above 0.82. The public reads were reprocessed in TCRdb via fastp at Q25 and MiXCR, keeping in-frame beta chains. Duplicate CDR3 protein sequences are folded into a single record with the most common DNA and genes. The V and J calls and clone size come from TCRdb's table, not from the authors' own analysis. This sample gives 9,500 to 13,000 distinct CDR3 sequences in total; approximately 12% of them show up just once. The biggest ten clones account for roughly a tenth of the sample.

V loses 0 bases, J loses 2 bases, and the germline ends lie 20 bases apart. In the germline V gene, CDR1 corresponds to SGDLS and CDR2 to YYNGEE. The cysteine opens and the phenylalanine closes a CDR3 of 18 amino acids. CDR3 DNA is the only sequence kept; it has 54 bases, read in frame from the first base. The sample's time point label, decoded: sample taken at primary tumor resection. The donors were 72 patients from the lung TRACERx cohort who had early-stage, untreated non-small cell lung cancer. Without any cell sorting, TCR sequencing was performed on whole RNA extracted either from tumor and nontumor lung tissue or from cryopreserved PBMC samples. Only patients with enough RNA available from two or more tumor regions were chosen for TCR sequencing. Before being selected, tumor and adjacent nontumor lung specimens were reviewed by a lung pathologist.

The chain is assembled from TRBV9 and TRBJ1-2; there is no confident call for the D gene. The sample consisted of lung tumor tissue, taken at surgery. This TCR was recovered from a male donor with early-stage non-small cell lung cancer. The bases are TGTGCCAGCAGCGTAGCCTCGCGCCAGGATCACCCCAACTATGGCTACACCTTC. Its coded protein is CASSVASRQDHPNYGYTF.